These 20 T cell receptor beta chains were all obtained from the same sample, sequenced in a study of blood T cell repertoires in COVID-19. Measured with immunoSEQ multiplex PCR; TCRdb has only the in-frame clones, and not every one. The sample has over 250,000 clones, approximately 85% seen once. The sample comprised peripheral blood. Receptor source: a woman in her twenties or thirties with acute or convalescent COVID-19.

CDR3 DNA sequence: TGTGCCAGTAGTGGAGGGGCGCATCAGCCCCAGCATTTT. Residues: CASSGGAHQPQHF. The genes are TRBV19 and TRBJ1-5; a possible D gene is TRBD1 (5 bases). CDR3 size: 13 residues. In germline, CDR1 is LNHDA, CDR2 SQIVND (reference sequence). Trimming left V 5 bases short and J 5 bases short, with 10 bases between.

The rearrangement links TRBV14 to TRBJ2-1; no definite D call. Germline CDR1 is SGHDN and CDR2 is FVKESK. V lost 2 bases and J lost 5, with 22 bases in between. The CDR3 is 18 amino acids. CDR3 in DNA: TGTGCCAGCAGCCAACGAAGGTCGGAGCAGATTAGAAACAATGAGCAGTTCTTC. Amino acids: CASSQRRSEQIRNNEQFF.

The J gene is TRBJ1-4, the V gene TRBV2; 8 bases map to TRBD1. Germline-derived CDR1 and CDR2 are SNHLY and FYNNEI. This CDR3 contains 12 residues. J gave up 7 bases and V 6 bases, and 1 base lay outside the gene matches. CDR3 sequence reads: CASRDRVEKLFF. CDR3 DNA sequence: TGTGCCAGCAGGGACAGGGTTGAAAAACTGTTTTTT.

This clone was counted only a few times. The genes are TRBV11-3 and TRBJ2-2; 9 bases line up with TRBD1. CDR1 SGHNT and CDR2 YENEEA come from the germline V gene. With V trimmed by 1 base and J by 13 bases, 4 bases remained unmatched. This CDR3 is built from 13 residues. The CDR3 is CASSLGRDRALFF. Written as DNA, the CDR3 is TGTGCCAGCAGCTTAGGGAGGGACAGGGCGCTGTTTTTT. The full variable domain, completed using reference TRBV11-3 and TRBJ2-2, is EAGVVQSPRYKIIEKKQPVAFWCNPISGHNTLYWYLQNLGQGPELLIRYENEEAVDDSQLPKDRFSAERLKGVDSTLKIQPAELGDSAVYLCASSLGRDRALFFGEGSRLTVL.

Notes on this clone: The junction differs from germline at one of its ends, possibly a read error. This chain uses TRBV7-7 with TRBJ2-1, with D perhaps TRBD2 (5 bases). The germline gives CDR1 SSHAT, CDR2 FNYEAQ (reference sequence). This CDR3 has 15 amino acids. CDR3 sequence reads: CASSLAGLPYNEQFF. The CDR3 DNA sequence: TGTGCTAGCAGCTTAGCTGGACTCCCTTACAATGAGCAGTTCTTC. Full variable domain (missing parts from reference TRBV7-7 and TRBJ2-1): GAGVSQSPRYKVTKRGQDVTLRCDPISSHATLYWYQQALGQGPEFLTYFNYEAQPDKSGLPSDRFSAERPEGSISTLTIQRTEQRDSAMYRCASSLAGLPYNEQFFGPGTRLTVL.

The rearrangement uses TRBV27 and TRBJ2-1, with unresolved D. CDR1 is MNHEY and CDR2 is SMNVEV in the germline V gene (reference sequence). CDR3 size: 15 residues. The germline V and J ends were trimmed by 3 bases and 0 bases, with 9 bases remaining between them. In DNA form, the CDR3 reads TGTGCCAGCAGTTTCCCATGGAGCTCCTACAATGAGCAGTTCTTC. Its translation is CASSFPWSSYNEQFF.

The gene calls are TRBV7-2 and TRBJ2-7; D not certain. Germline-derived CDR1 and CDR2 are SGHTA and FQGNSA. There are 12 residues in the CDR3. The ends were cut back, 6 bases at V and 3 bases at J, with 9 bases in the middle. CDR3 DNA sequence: TGTGCCAGCAGGTCAGATCGCTACGAGCAGTACTTC. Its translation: CASRSDRYEQYF.

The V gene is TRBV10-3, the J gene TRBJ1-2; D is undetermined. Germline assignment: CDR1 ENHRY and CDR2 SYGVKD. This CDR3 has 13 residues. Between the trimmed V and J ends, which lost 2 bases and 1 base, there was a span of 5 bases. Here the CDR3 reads CAISEDINYGYTF. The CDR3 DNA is TGTGCCATCAGTGAGGACATTAACTATGGCTACACCTTC.

Written as DNA, the CDR3 is TGTGCCAGCAGCCCGGACGCAGCGGAGAGGGATACGCAGTATTTT. Translation: CASSPDAAERDTQYF. The chain has TRBV3-1 (or the pseudogene TRBV3-2) and TRBJ2-3; D might be TRBD2 (5 bases). The germline V gene has CDR1 LGHDT and CDR2 YNNKEL (reference sequence). CDR3 length: 15 amino acids. V was shortened by 4 bases and J by 6 bases, with 17 bases between the two germline ends.

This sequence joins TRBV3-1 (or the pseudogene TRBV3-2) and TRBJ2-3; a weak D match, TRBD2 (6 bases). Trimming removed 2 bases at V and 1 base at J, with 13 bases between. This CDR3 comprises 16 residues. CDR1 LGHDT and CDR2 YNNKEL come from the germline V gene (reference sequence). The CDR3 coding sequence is TGTGCCAGCAGCCAATGGGGCGGGACGGGCACAGATACGCAGTATTTT. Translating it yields CASSQWGGTGTDTQYF.

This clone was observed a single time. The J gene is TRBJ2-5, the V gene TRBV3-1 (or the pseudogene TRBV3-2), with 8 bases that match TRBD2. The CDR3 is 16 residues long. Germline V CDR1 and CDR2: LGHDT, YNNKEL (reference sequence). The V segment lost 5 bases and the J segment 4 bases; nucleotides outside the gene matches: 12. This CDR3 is CASSSRVRLAGETQYF. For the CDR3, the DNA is TGTGCCAGCAGCTCCCGGGTAAGGCTAGCGGGAGAGACCCAGTACTTC.

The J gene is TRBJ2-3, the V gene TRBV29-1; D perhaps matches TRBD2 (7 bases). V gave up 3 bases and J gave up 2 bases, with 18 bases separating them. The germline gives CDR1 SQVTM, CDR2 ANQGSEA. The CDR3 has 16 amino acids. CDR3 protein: CSVELGGRGSTDTQYF. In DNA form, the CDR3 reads TGCAGCGTTGAGCTAGGGGGGAGGGGTTCCACAGATACGCAGTATTTT.

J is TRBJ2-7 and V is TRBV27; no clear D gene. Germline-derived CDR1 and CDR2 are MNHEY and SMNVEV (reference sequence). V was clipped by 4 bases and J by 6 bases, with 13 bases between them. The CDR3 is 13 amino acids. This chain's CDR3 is CASSSPPSFEQYF. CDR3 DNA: TGTGCCAGCAGTTCCCCCCCTAGTTTCGAGCAGTACTTC.

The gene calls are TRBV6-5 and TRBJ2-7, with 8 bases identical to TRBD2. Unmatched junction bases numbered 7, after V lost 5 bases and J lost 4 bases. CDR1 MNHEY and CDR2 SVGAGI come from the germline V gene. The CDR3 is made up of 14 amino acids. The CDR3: CASSRGGSEYEQYF. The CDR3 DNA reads TGTGCCAGCAGTCGGGGGGGTAGCGAGTACGAGCAGTACTTC.

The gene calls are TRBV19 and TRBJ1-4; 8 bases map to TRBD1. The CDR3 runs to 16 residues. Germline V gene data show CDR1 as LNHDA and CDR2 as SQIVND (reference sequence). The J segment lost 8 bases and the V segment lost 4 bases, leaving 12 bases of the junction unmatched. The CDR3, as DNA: TGTGCCAGTAGTACAGATCGGACAGGGCTAGGAGAAAAACTGTTTTTT. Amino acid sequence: CASSTDRTGLGEKLFF. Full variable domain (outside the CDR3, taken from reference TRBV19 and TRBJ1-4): DGGITQSPKYLFRKEGQNVTLSCEQNLNHDAMYWYRQDPGQGLRLIYYSQIVNDFQKGDIAEGYSVSREKKESFPLTVTSAQKNPTAFYLCASSTDRTGLGEKLFFGSGTQLSVL.

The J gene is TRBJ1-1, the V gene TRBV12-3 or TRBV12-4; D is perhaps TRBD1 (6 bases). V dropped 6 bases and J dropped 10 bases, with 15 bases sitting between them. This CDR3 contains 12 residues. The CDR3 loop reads CASSLTGFGAFF. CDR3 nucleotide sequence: TGTGCCAGCAGCCTCACAGGGTTTGGAGCTTTCTTT.

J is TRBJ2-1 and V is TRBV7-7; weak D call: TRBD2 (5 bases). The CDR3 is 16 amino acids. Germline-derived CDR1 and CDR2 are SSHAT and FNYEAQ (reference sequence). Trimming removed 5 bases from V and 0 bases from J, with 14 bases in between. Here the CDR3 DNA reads TGTGCCAGCAGCCCAGCATTAGGGAGCTCCTACAATGAGCAGTTCTTC. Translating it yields CASSPALGSSYNEQFF.

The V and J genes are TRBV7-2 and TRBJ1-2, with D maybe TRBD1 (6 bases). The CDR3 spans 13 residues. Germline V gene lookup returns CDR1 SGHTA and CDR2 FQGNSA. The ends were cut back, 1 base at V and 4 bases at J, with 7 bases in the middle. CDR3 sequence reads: CASSLGGRYGYTF. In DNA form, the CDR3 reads TGTGCCAGCAGCTTAGGGGGGCGCTATGGCTACACCTTC.

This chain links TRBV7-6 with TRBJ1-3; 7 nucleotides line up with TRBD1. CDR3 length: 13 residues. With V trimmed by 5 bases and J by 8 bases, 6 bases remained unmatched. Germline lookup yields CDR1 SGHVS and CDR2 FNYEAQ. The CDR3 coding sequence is TGTGCCAGCAGCCCCGGACAGGTGGACACCATATATTTT. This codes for CASSPGQVDTIYF.

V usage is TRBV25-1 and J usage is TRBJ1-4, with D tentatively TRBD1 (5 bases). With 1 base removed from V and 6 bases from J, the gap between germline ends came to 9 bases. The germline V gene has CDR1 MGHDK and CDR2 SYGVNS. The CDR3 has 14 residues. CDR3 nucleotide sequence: TGTGCCAGCAGTGAATCAGGGCGCCATGAAAAACTGTTTTTT. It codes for CASSESGRHEKLFF.